The 11 T cell receptor beta chains below come from one sample, sequenced in a study of cytomegalovirus exposure and HLA in healthy donors. It was with 60 Vbeta and 13 Jbeta primers that the PCR ran. Assay used: immunoSEQ multiplex PCR; TCRdb lists only in-frame clones, some missing. This sample has over 120,000 clones, with around 79% found just once. Sequencing used PBMCs. All receptors come from a male donor in good health and CMV-seronegative.

V usage is TRBV19 and J usage is TRBJ1-2; the D gene is possibly TRBD1 (5 bases). This CDR3 is 15 amino acids long. The V end was cut by 2 bases, the J end by 2 bases, with 12 bases between. Germline CDR1 LNHDA, CDR2 SQIVND (reference sequence). The CDR3, as DNA: TGTGCCAGTAGTATACTTGGGCCAGGGAACTATGGCTACACCTTC. Translation gives CASSILGPGNYGYTF.

The genes are TRBV5-1 and TRBJ2-5; 9 positions match TRBD2. CDR3 length: 18 amino acids. Germline trimming cut 0 bases from V and 1 base from J; bases unmatched to any gene: 10. Germline loops: CDR1 SGHRS, CDR2 YFSETQ. The CDR3 is CASSLGAGASGIQETQYF. The DNA for the CDR3 is TGCGCCAGCAGCTTGGGGGCTGGGGCTAGCGGGATCCAAGAGACCCAGTACTTC.

The chain uses TRBV4-1 and TRBJ2-1; no firm D call. With 0 bases removed from V and 8 bases from J, the gap between germline ends came to 5 bases. The CDR3 has 12 residues. Germline loops: CDR1 MGHRA, CDR2 YSYEKL. CDR3: CASSQDFDEQFF. In DNA form, the CDR3 reads TGCGCCAGCAGCCAAGATTTCGATGAGCAGTTCTTC.

The chain employs TRBV7-9 and TRBJ1-5; D perhaps matches TRBD1 (5 bases). This CDR3 has 14 amino acids. The V gene lost 5 bases and the J gene lost 3 bases, with 11 bases spanning the gap. From germline, CDR1 is SEHNR and CDR2 FQNEAQ (reference sequence). The CDR3 DNA reads as TGTGCCAGCAGCCAGGGCCCGATCAATCAGCCCCAGCATTTT. Its protein is CASSQGPINQPQHF.

The chain couples TRBV11-1 to TRBJ2-2; no definite D call. Germline V gives CDR1 SGHAT, CDR2 FQDESV (reference sequence). The V gene lost 5 bases and the J gene lost 3 bases, with 19 bases spanning the gap. The CDR3 consists of 17 residues. CDR3 residues: CASSPGLVAVDTGELFF. The CDR3 DNA follows: TGTGCCAGCAGCCCTGGCCTAGTTGCGGTCGACACCGGGGAGCTGTTTTTT. Supplemented by reference TRBV11-1 and TRBJ2-2, the full variable domain reads EAEVAQSPRYKITEKSQAVAFWCDPISGHATLYWYRQILGQGPELLVQFQDESVVDDSQLPKDRFSAERLKGVDSTLKIQPAELGDSAMYLCASSPGLVAVDTGELFFGEGSRLTVL.

This clone came up once. This chain connects TRBV4-3 to TRBJ1-2, with 8 nucleotides matching TRBD1. Germline CDR1 LGHNA, CDR2 YSLEER. The CDR3 extends over 18 amino acids. The V gene end was trimmed by 0 bases and the J gene end by 4 bases; junction bases not matched to a gene: 13. The CDR3 loop reads CASSQDQVTGQVAYGYTF. CDR3 DNA sequence: TGCGCCAGCAGCCAAGATCAAGTTACGGGACAGGTCGCCTATGGCTACACCTTC.

V is TRBV19 and J is TRBJ2-3, with D possibly matching TRBD1 (6 bases). The CDR3 totals 14 residues. Germline-derived CDR1 and CDR2 are LNHDA and SQIVND (reference sequence). Trimming took 10 bases from V and 1 from J, leaving 15 bases between them. Here the CDR3 reads CATSPRQGTDTQYF. The CDR3 nucleotides are TGTGCCACCTCCCCACGACAGGGCACAGATACGCAGTATTTT.

J is TRBJ2-7 and V is TRBV30, with D tentatively TRBD2 (7 bases). Per the germline V gene, CDR1 is GTSNPN and CDR2 is SVGIG (reference sequence). CDR3 length: 15 residues. Trimming shortened V by 0 bases and J by 7 bases, and 19 bases separated the two germline ends. The DNA for the CDR3 is TGTGCCTGGAGTGTAAGGGAGGGGGGGAGGGGGGAGCAGTACTTC. This codes for CAWSVREGGRGEQYF. The full variable domain, rest sourced from reference TRBV30 and TRBJ2-7, is SQTIHQWPATLVQPVGSPLSLECTVEGTSNPNLYWYRQAAGRGLQLLFYSVGIGQISSEVPQNLSASRPQDRQFILSSKKLLLSDSGFYLCAWSVREGGRGEQYFGPGTRLTVT.

The V gene is TRBV29-1, the J gene TRBJ2-5; TRBD2 is a possible D gene (6 bases). Germline values: CDR1 SQVTM, CDR2 ANQGSEA. The V end was cut by 4 bases, the J end by 5 bases, with 11 bases between. The CDR3 extends over 12 amino acids. The CDR3 sequence is CSVGRVLETQYF. The CDR3 nucleotides read TGCAGCGTTGGGAGGGTGCTGGAGACCCAGTACTTC.

DNA of the CDR3: TGTGCCAGCAGTTCCAGCGGGAGAGAAGGCGAGCAGTACTTC. Translating it yields CASSSSGREGEQYF. The V and J genes are TRBV28 and TRBJ2-7; 8 nucleotides line up with TRBD2. The ends lost 4 bases at V and 6 bases at J; junction bases unmatched: 8. CDR3 size: 14 residues. The germline CDR1 and CDR2 sequences are MDHEN and SYDVKM.

This chain uses TRBV4-1 with TRBJ2-1; the D gene is possibly TRBD2 (6 bases). The CDR3 is made up of 14 amino acids. V was trimmed by 4 bases and J by 5 bases, leaving 12 bases between them. The germline V gene has CDR1 MGHRA and CDR2 YSYEKL. The CDR3 DNA sequence: TGCGCCAGCAGCCTTCACGGCGGGAACAATGAGCAGTTCTTC. Its protein product is CASSLHGGNNEQFF.